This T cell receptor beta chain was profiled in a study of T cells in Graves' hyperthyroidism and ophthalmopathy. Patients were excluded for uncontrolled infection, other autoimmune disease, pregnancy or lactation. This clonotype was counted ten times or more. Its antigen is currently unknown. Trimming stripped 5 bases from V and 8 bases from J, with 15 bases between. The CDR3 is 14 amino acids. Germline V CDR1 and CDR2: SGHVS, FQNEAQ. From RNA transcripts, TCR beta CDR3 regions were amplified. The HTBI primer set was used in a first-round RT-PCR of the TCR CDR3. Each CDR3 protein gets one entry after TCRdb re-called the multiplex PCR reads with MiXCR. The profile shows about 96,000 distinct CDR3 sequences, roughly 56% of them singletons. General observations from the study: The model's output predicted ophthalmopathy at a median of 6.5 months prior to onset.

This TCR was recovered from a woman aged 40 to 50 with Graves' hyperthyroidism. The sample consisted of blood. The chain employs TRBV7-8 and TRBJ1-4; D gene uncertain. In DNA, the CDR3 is TGTGCCAGCAGCATTGACGGCAACGGGGAAAAACTGTTTTTT. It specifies CASSIDGNGEKLFF.